The 21 T cell receptor beta chains below all came from one sample that was sequenced in a study of blood T cell repertoires in COVID-19. TCRdb's table, derived via immunoSEQ multiplex PCR, lists solely in-frame clones and lacks some. Found here are about 380,000 clones, over 65% of them singletons; the top ten hold about 1%. Sequenced sample: peripheral blood. These receptors all come from a human donor with acute or convalescent COVID-19. The donor label of this sample is uncertain.

The chain joins TRBV28 to TRBJ1-3; possible D gene TRBD1, 5 bases. The CDR3 has 15 residues. Germline-derived CDR1 and CDR2 are MDHEN and SYDVKM. Trimming pared 0 bases from V and 4 bases from J, leaving 10 bases between. CDR3 in DNA: TGTGCCAGCAGTTTATGGGGGGGAGCGGGAAACACCATATATTTT. Its protein product is CASSLWGGAGNTIYF.

The chain combines TRBV29-1 with TRBJ2-3, with 14 bases matching TRBD2. The V gene's germline CDR1 is SQVTM and CDR2 ANQGSEA. CDR3 length: 15 residues. J lost 6 bases, V lost 5 bases, and 7 bases had no gene match. CDR3 amino acids: CSVTTSGRAGDTQYF. In DNA form, the CDR3 reads TGCAGCGTTACGACTAGCGGGAGGGCCGGGGATACGCAGTATTTT.

This chain's CDR3 is CASRSIRGYTTEAFF. The DNA for the CDR3 is TGTGCCAGCAGATCCATCAGGGGATATACCACTGAAGCTTTCTTT. This chain connects TRBV6-5 to TRBJ1-1; tentatively, D is TRBD1 (6 bases). Germline V CDR1 and CDR2: MNHEY, SVGAGI. With 6 bases removed from V and 4 bases from J, the gap between germline ends came to 18 bases. The CDR3 spans 15 residues.

The chain couples TRBV2 to TRBJ2-1; 7 nucleotides match TRBD2. J gave up 4 bases and V 3 bases, and 0 bases lay outside the gene matches. The CDR3 contains 13 residues. Germline assignment: CDR1 SNHLY and CDR2 FYNNEI. CDR3 region: CASSEREYNEQFF. The DNA of the CDR3 is TGTGCCAGCAGTGAGCGGGAGTACAATGAGCAGTTCTTC.

J is TRBJ2-3 and V is TRBV7-9; 10 nucleotides align to TRBD2. Germline V gene data show CDR1 as SEHNR and CDR2 as FQNEAQ (reference sequence). V lost 2 bases to trimming and J lost 1 base; unmatched junction nucleotides: 12. The CDR3 consists of 19 residues. This CDR3 reads CASSLYQPSSGRRTDTQYF. The DNA for the CDR3 is TGTGCCAGCAGCTTATATCAGCCTTCTAGCGGGAGACGCACAGATACGCAGTATTTT.

The chain joins TRBV6-2 or TRBV6-3 to TRBJ2-3; a possible D gene is TRBD2 (5 bases). V was cut by 0 bases and J by 4 bases, with 17 bases left in between. The CDR3 is 17 amino acids. The germline gives CDR1 MNHEY, CDR2 SVGEGT. CDR3 in DNA: TGTGCCAGCAGTTACTCGAAGAGTCCTAGCTATGCAGATACGCAGTATTTT. Amino acid sequence: CASSYSKSPSYADTQYF.

V usage is TRBV13 and J usage is TRBJ1-1; D perhaps matches TRBD1 (5 bases). The V gene lost 5 bases and the J gene lost 5 bases, with 12 bases spanning the gap. CDR3 length equals 13 residues. Germline V CDR1 and CDR2: PRHDT, FYEKMQ (reference sequence). This CDR3 is CASSAPRGTEAFF. CDR3 nucleotides: TGTGCCAGCAGCGCCCCCCGGGGGACTGAAGCTTTCTTT. Together with reference TRBV13 and TRBJ1-1, the CDR3 gives the full variable domain: AAGVIQSPRHLIKEKRETATLKCYPIPRHDTVYWYQQGPGQDPQFLISFYEKMQSDKGSIPDRFSAQQFSDYHSELNMSSLELGDSALYFCASSAPRGTEAFFGQGTRLTVV.

This chain uses TRBV19 with TRBJ2-3; 15 bases map to TRBD2. In germline, CDR1 is LNHDA, CDR2 SQIVND (reference sequence). V was clipped by 10 bases and J by 5 bases; unmatched bases: 10. The CDR3 is made up of 16 amino acids. CDR3 nucleotides: TGTGCCACTAGGGCAATGGGACTAGCGGGAGGAGATACGCAGTATTTT. It is translated as CATRAMGLAGGDTQYF.

This sequence joins TRBV7-9 and TRBJ2-7; possible D gene TRBD1, 6 bases. This CDR3 is 15 amino acids long. Germline V gene lookup returns CDR1 SEHNR and CDR2 FQNEAQ (reference sequence). The V and J ends lost 6 bases and 7 bases respectively, with 22 bases between them. CDR3 nucleotides: TGTGCCAGCAGACCCTCGCAGGGGCCCTTTGAAGAGCAGTACTTC. This gives the protein CASRPSQGPFEEQYF.

V is TRBV6-1 and J is TRBJ2-2; the D gene is possibly TRBD2 (5 bases). This CDR3 comprises 16 residues. CDR1 is MNHNS, CDR2 SASEGT, per germline. V was clipped by 3 bases and J by 5 bases, with 16 bases between them. In DNA, the CDR3 is TGTGCCAGCAGTGACCGATCACTAGTCTTAACCGGGGAGCTGTTTTTT. Translating gives CASSDRSLVLTGELFF.

This sequence joins TRBV28 and TRBJ1-2; D is ambiguous. The CDR3 has 15 amino acids. Germline CDR1 reads MDHEN; CDR2 reads SYDVKM. The V gene lost 4 bases and the J gene lost 7 bases, with 19 bases spanning the gap. The CDR3 sequence: CASSSQGPESGGYTF. CDR3 nucleotides: TGTGCCAGCAGTTCCCAAGGACCCGAAAGCGGTGGCTACACCTTC.

The chain employs TRBV7-9 and TRBJ1-1; 10 bases match TRBD1. CDR1 SEHNR and CDR2 FQNEAQ come from the germline V gene (reference sequence). The CDR3 is made up of 17 amino acids. The ends lost 6 bases at V and 0 bases at J; junction bases unmatched: 10. The CDR3 sequence is CASSSPGTGDLNTEAFF. DNA for the CDR3: TGTGCCAGCAGTTCCCCAGGGACAGGGGACTTGAACACTGAAGCTTTCTTT.

In this sample, this clone turned up once. In DNA form, the CDR3 reads TGTGCCAGCAGCCCCCGGGGTGCGGGAGACCGCGGCTACACCTTC. Protein product: CASSPRGAGDRGYTF. The chain combines TRBV28 with TRBJ1-2, with D uncertain. The CDR3 consists of 15 residues. Trimming took 6 bases from V and 8 from J, leaving 22 bases between them. Germline lookup yields CDR1 MDHEN and CDR2 SYDVKM.

The chain couples TRBV28 to TRBJ1-3; D is possibly TRBD1 (6 bases). V lost 6 bases and J 1 base, leaving 10 bases between the germline ends. The germline V gene has CDR1 MDHEN and CDR2 SYDVKM. This CDR3 contains 14 residues. The CDR3 DNA reads TGTGCCAGCAGAGGACAGCTTTCTGGAAACACCATATATTTT. This translates into CASRGQLSGNTIYF.

The rearrangement uses TRBV18 and TRBJ2-7; D is uncertain. Trimming cost V 3 bases and J 4 bases, with 7 bases left between them. Per the germline V gene, CDR1 is KGHSH and CDR2 is LQKENI. CDR3 length: 12 residues. Here the CDR3 DNA reads TGTGCCAGCTCACCTGGGCCTTACGAGCAGTACTTC. It yields the protein CASSPGPYEQYF.

The gene calls are TRBV5-5 and TRBJ2-7; D is uncertain. V dropped 0 bases and J dropped 4 bases, with 17 bases sitting between them. The CDR3 has 16 amino acids. Germline-derived CDR1 and CDR2 are SGHKS and YYEKEE (reference sequence). CDR3 in DNA: TGTGCCAGCAGCTTGGCAAACAGTATGACCCTTTACGAGCAGTACTTC. Protein: CASSLANSMTLYEQYF.

The chain employs TRBV19 and TRBJ1-6; D ambiguous. CDR1 is LNHDA, CDR2 SQIVND, per germline (reference sequence). V was clipped by 5 bases and J by 7 bases, with 12 bases between them. The CDR3 runs to 14 residues. CDR3 nucleotides: TGTGCCAGTAGTGAGGCCTCACGCAATTCACCCCTCCACTTT. Translating it yields CASSEASRNSPLHF.

J is TRBJ2-1 and V is TRBV24-1; tentatively, D is TRBD2 (6 bases). The germline V and J ends were trimmed by 5 bases and 9 bases, with 7 bases remaining between them. This CDR3 region has 11 residues. Germline V gene sequence: CDR1 KGHDR, CDR2 SFDVKD. The CDR3 DNA sequence: TGTGCCACCAGTGGGCGGGGTGAGCAGTTCTTC. This sequence encodes CATSGRGEQFF.

Only one count was recorded for this clone. V is TRBV11-2 and J is TRBJ1-2, with D perhaps TRBD1 (5 bases). The CDR3 has 16 amino acids. Germline V lookup: CDR1 SGHAT, CDR2 FQNNGV. V lost 1 base, J lost 0 bases, and 12 bases lay in between. CDR3 in amino acids: CASSLGQTSANYGYTF. CDR3 sequence (DNA): TGTGCCAGCAGCTTAGGACAGACATCTGCTAACTATGGCTACACCTTC.

The J gene is TRBJ1-6, the V gene TRBV6-5, with TRBD1 identical over 7 bases. Per the germline V gene, CDR1 is MNHEY and CDR2 is SVGAGI. Losses at the gene ends were 6 bases for V and 7 bases for J; bases not matched to a gene: 6. This CDR3 spans 14 amino acids. The CDR3 nucleotides read TGTGCCAGCAGCCTGGACAGGCCGAATTCACCCCTCCACTTT. This encodes CASSLDRPNSPLHF.

This clone was counted ten times or more. V and J are TRBV5-5 and TRBJ1-2; 7 bases agree with TRBD1. This CDR3 has 15 amino acids. Trimming cost V 5 bases and J 2 bases; bases outside gene matches: 9. CDR1 is SGHKS and CDR2 is YYEKEE in the germline V gene (reference sequence). CDR3 DNA: TGTGCCAGCAGTGGAGGAGCAGGGGGGAACTATGGCTACACCTTC. Protein sequence: CASSGGAGGNYGYTF.